This entry lists 23 T cell receptor beta chains sequenced from one sample in a study of human T cells and chemical hapten exposure. Via MiXCR, TCRdb re-called the RACE reads, giving one row per CDR3 protein. The sample has 350,000 or so distinct CDR3 sequences, roughly 6.9% seen once. Regarding time point: patch test 1, 2 weeks after DPC sensitization. Treatment meaning: therapeutic diphenylcyclopropenone sensitization with weekly scalp DPC. The sample was whole blood, taken in connection with sensitization to the hapten diphenylcyclopropenone (DPC). These receptors came from a woman between 18 and 29 years old with alopecia areata. Some clones in this sample may be carry-over from other donors' samples.

This clonotype occurred many times. The chain joins TRBV20-1 to TRBJ2-5; D tentatively reads TRBD1 or TRBD2 (5 bases each). V lost 1 base and J lost 6, with 12 bases in between. Germline V gives CDR1 DFQATT, CDR2 SNEGSKA (reference sequence). The CDR3 is made up of 13 amino acids. The CDR3 bases are TGCAGTGCTAGAGTCGAGGGGATGCAGACCCAGTACTTC. It codes for CSARVEGMQTQYF.

This clonotype was observed a handful of times. The chain employs TRBV7-8 and TRBJ2-7; D remains ambiguous. Germline CDR1 reads SGHVS; CDR2 reads FQNEAQ. V gave up 3 bases and J gave up 5 bases, with 5 bases separating them. There are 11 residues in the CDR3. This CDR3 is CASSLKDEQYF. DNA for the CDR3: TGTGCCAGCAGCTTGAAGGACGAGCAGTACTTC.

The chain carries TRBV10-3 and TRBJ2-3; tentatively, D is TRBD2 (5 bases). This CDR3 is built from 16 residues. CDR1 and CDR2 from the germline V gene are ENHRY and SYGVKD. V lost 3 bases, J lost 0 bases, and 13 bases lay in between. The CDR3 sequence: CAISERLAYSTDTQYF. The CDR3 bases are TGTGCCATCAGTGAAAGGCTAGCATATAGCACAGATACGCAGTATTTT.

This clonotype is labeled medium-sized. The V and J genes are TRBV4-2 and TRBJ2-7; 11 bases fit TRBD2. Germline V gene sequence: CDR1 LGHNA, CDR2 YNFKEQ. The CDR3 contains 19 residues. The V segment lost 3 bases and the J segment 1 base; nucleotides outside the gene matches: 14. The CDR3 region has the DNA TGTGCCAGCAGCCACCTAGGCCCCCGACTAGCGGGGATATCCTACGAGCAGTACTTC. It is translated as CASSHLGPRLAGISYEQYF.

This clonotype was recorded a few times. The rearrangement links TRBV7-2 to TRBJ2-5; either TRBD1 or TRBD2 may fit D (6 bases each). CDR1 is SGHTA and CDR2 is FQGNSA in the germline V gene. The V end was cut by 0 bases, the J end by 5 bases, with 13 bases between. The CDR3 covers 15 residues. CDR3 region: CASSLAGGRLETQYF. The CDR3 DNA is TGTGCCAGCAGCTTAGCGGGGGGCAGGTTGGAGACCCAGTACTTC. Variable domain in full (rest from reference TRBV7-2 and TRBJ2-5): GAGVSQSPSNKVTEKGKDVELRCDPISGHTALYWYRQSLGQGLEFLIYFQGNSAPDKSGLPSDRFSAERTGGSVSTLTIQRTQQEDSAVYLCASSLAGGRLETQYFGPGTRLLVL.

This chain joins TRBV4-3 and TRBJ2-5; the D gene is possibly TRBD2 (6 bases). CDR3 length: 15 residues. The germline CDR1 and CDR2 sequences are LGHNA and YSLEER. V was cut by 4 bases and J by 1 base, with 13 bases left in between. CDR3 nucleotide sequence: TGCGCCAGCAGCCCTTCGGGGGAGCCCCAAGAGACCCAGTACTTC. Residues: CASSPSGEPQETQYF.

This chain links TRBV18 with TRBJ1-2, with 8 nucleotides matching TRBD1. The J segment lost 6 bases and the V segment lost 3 bases, leaving 9 bases of the junction unmatched. This CDR3 is built from 15 residues. Germline V gene lookup returns CDR1 KGHSH and CDR2 LQKENI. The CDR3 here is CASSPRTGQNDGYTF. The CDR3 region has the DNA TGTGCCAGCTCACCGAGGACAGGGCAAAATGATGGCTACACCTTC.

In this sample, this clonotype turned up many times. The chain has TRBV7-9 and TRBJ2-4, with D possibly being TRBD1 (5 bases). Germline-derived CDR1 and CDR2 are SEHNR and FQNEAQ (reference sequence). Trimming pared 2 bases from V and 8 bases from J, leaving 16 bases between. This CDR3 contains 15 residues. CDR3 loop: CASSLTRTHGDIQYF. Here the CDR3 DNA reads TGTGCCAGCAGCTTAACCAGGACACATGGGGACATTCAGTACTTC.

This clonotype was detected many times. The gene calls are TRBV16 and TRBJ1-1, with a tentative D call TRBD1 (5 bases). This CDR3 has 14 amino acids. Trimming pared 3 bases from V and 0 bases from J, leaving 8 bases between. The germline gives CDR1 KGHSY, CDR2 FQNENV. The CDR3 is CASSQGEMNTEAFF. CDR3 sequence (DNA): TGTGCCAGCAGCCAGGGGGAGATGAACACTGAAGCTTTCTTT. The full variable domain, its missing parts supplied by reference TRBV16 and TRBJ1-1, is GEEVAQTPKHLVRGEGQKAKLYCAPIKGHSYVFWYQQVLKNEFKFLISFQNENVFDETGMPKERFSAKCLPNSPCSLEIQATKLEDSAVYFCASSQGEMNTEAFFGQGTRLTVV.

This clonotype showed up just a few times. The V and J genes are TRBV20-1 and TRBJ2-1, with no clear D. Trimming cost V 4 bases and J 4 bases, with 17 bases left between them. Germline V lookup: CDR1 DFQATT, CDR2 SNEGSKA (reference sequence). The CDR3 has 15 residues. The CDR3 is CSANRARVLYNEQFF. The CDR3 DNA reads as TGCAGTGCTAACCGGGCCCGTGTTTTATACAATGAGCAGTTCTTC.

This clonotype appeared a few times. The chain joins TRBV19 to TRBJ2-5; TRBD1 is a possible D gene (5 bases). CDR3 length: 13 residues. Germline CDR1 reads LNHDA; CDR2 reads SQIVND (reference sequence). Trimming left V 10 bases short and J 2 bases short, with 14 bases between. In nucleotides, the CDR3 is TGTGCCACATACTCCGACAGACAAGAGACCCAGTACTTC. Translated: CATYSDRQETQYF.

This clonotype was seen a few times. This chain links TRBV11-2 with TRBJ1-3; no definite D call. Trimming removed 0 bases from V and 4 bases from J, with 10 bases in between. There are 15 residues in the CDR3. The germline CDR1 and CDR2 sequences are SGHAT and FQNNGV. CDR3 DNA sequence: TGTGCCAGCAGCTTAGAAAGCTCTAAGGGAAACACCATATATTTT. This codes for CASSLESSKGNTIYF.

This clonotype was counted between two and nine times. The J gene is TRBJ2-7, the V gene TRBV4-2; the match to TRBD1 covers 10 bases. V shed 0 bases, J shed 5 bases, and the junction held 10 bases outside the gene matches. The CDR3 runs 17 residues. Germline V gene lookup returns CDR1 LGHNA and CDR2 YNFKEQ. CDR3 sequence: CASSQDYRQGARNEQYF. CDR3 in DNA: TGTGCCAGCAGCCAAGATTACCGACAGGGGGCAAGAAACGAGCAGTACTTC.

This clonotype was counted many times. V gene TRBV28 combines with J gene TRBJ1-3; a weak D match, TRBD1 (5 bases). CDR1 and CDR2 from the germline V gene are MDHEN and SYDVKM. The CDR3 totals 14 residues. Trimming pared 1 base from V and 2 bases from J, leaving 6 bases between. The CDR3 loop is CASSLSTAGNTIYF. In DNA, the CDR3 is TGTGCCAGCAGTTTATCGACAGCTGGAAACACCATATATTTT.

This clonotype turned up a few times. The chain joins TRBV27 to TRBJ1-2; possible D gene TRBD1, 6 bases. This CDR3 spans 14 amino acids. The germline V gene encodes CDR1 MNHEY and CDR2 SMNVEV (reference sequence). Trimming left V 3 bases short and J 4 bases short, with 12 bases between. The DNA of the CDR3 is TGTGCCAGCAGTTTCTCCGGGGGGGCCTATGGCTACACCTTC. Amino acids: CASSFSGGAYGYTF.

The DNA for the CDR3 is TGTGCCAGCAGTCGCTTGTTGTTCAGGGGGGGGACCTACGAGCAGTACTTC. Translated, it gives CASSRLLFRGGTYEQYF. The chain has TRBV6-5 and TRBJ2-7; D possibly matches TRBD1 or TRBD2 (7 bases each). The CDR3 spans 17 residues. Germline CDR1 reads MNHEY; CDR2 reads SVGAGI. V was shortened by 5 bases and J by 2 bases, with 22 bases between the two germline ends.

The sample holds many counts of this clonotype. This chain joins TRBV7-8 and TRBJ2-3; no definite D call. This CDR3 spans 13 amino acids. Germline V CDR1 and CDR2: SGHVS, FQNEAQ. V was shortened by 1 base and J by 6 bases, with 8 bases between the two germline ends. The CDR3 DNA follows: TGTGCCAGCAGCTTAGTTCCGCGGGATACGCAGTATTTT. Translation gives CASSLVPRDTQYF.

The chain carries TRBV7-8 and TRBJ1-3; the D gene is possibly TRBD1 (5 bases). Looked up from germline, CDR1 is SGHVS and CDR2 is FQNEAQ. V was pared by 4 bases and J by 2 bases, with 12 bases between. The CDR3 loop spans 15 amino acids. The DNA for the CDR3 is TGTGCCAGCAGCTGGGACGTTAGGCCTGGAAACACCATATATTTT. Translation: CASSWDVRPGNTIYF.

The chain recombines TRBV6-2 or TRBV6-3 with TRBJ1-2; D uncertain. Germline-derived CDR1 and CDR2 are MNHEY and SVGEGT. Deletions cut 0 bases from V and 4 bases from J, with 12 bases between. CDR3 length: 15 amino acids. The CDR3 DNA follows: TGTGCCAGCAGTTACTCGATCACAGTCATCTATGGCTACACCTTC. This sequence encodes CASSYSITVIYGYTF.

This clonotype was picked up a small number of times. The rearrangement uses TRBV4-3 and TRBJ1-2; no clear D gene. V was pared by 1 base and J by 4 bases, with 13 bases between. Per the germline V gene, CDR1 is LGHNA and CDR2 is YSLEER. CDR3 size: 15 residues. The CDR3 coding sequence is TGCGCCAGCAGCCAAGTCGGTCATAGTTTCTATGGCTACACCTTC. Protein sequence: CASSQVGHSFYGYTF.

DNA of the CDR3: TGTGCCAGCAGTTATGGCGGGGTCGTAGCTCAGCCCCAGCATTTT. It is translated as CASSYGGVVAQPQHF. The rearrangement links TRBV6-2 or TRBV6-3 to TRBJ1-5; D gene ambiguous. The CDR3 runs to 15 residues. V was pared by 3 bases and J by 6 bases, with 15 bases between. CDR1 and CDR2 from the germline V gene are MNHEY and SVGEGT.

This clonotype was seen ten or more times. The V gene is TRBV4-3, the J gene TRBJ1-1; D unclear. The length of the CDR3 is 14 residues. Germline V gene sequence: CDR1 LGHNA, CDR2 YSLEER. Trimming shortened V by 4 bases and J by 6 bases, and 15 bases separated the two germline ends. CDR3 residues: CASSPDGDIPEAFF. The CDR3 DNA sequence: TGCGCCAGCAGCCCAGACGGAGACATACCTGAAGCTTTCTTT.

The table lists this clonotype with many counts. This chain uses TRBV4-3 with TRBJ2-1; D possibly corresponds to TRBD2 (5 bases). The germline CDR1 and CDR2 sequences are LGHNA and YSLEER. The CDR3 spans 13 residues. The V and J ends lost 5 bases and 4 bases respectively, with 9 bases between them. In nucleotides, the CDR3 is TGCGCCAGCAGCTCCAGAGGGTACAATGAGCAGTTCTTC. Translated: CASSSRGYNEQFF.